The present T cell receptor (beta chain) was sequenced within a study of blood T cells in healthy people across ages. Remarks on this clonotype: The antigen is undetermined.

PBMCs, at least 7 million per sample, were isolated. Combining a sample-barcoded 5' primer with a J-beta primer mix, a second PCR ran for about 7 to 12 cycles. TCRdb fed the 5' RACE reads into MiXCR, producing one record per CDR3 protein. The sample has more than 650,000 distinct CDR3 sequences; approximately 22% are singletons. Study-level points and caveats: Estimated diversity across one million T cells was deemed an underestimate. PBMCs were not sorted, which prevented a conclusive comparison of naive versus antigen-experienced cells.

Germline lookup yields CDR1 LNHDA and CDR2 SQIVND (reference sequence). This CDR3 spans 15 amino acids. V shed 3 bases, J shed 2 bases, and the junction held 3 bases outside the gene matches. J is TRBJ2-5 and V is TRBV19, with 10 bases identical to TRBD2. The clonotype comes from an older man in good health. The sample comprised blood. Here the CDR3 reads CASSIGTSVQETQYF. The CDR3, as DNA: TGTGCCAGTAGTATCGGGACTAGCGTGCAAGAGACCCAGTACTTC.